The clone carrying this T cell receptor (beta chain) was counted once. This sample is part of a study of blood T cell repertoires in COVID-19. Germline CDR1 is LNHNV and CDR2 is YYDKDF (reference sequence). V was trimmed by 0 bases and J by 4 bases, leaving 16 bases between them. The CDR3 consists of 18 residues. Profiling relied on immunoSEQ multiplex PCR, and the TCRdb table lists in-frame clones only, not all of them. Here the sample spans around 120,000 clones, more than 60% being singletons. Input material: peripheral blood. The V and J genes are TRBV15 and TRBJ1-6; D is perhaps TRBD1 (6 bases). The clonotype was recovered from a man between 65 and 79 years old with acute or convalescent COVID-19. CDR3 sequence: CATSRDYTGSGYNSPLHF. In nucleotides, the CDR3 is TGTGCCACCAGCAGAGATTATACAGGGTCGGGTTATAATTCACCCCTCCACTTT.